This TCR beta chain was found in a study of graft-versus-host responses after intestinal transplantation. Study-level results: Researchers found GvH clones in recipient marrow, and some showed up first in ileum or blood. Individuals who had graft-donor T cell macrochimerism had allografts that showed high graft-versus-host to host-versus-graft clonal ratios.

Trimming cost V 4 bases and J 7 bases; bases outside gene matches: 8. CDR3 length: 15 amino acids. Germline V lookup: CDR1 MGHRA, CDR2 YSYEKL. This clone has just one count. The antigen remains undetermined. The data were produced by immunoSEQ multiplex PCR, yet TCRdb's version contains in-frame clones alone and is incomplete. Here the sample spans around 110,000 clones, around 90% being singletons. Sequencing used unstimulated CD4+ T cells sorted from spleen or lymph node cells, obtained before transplant. The TCR sequence derives from a human donor who was the organ donor for an intestinal transplant. The chain recombines TRBV4-1 with TRBJ2-2; the match to TRBD1 covers 8 bases. The CDR3 protein is CASSRLQGEVGELFF. In nucleotides, the CDR3 is TGCGCCAGCAGCCGCCTACAGGGGGAGGTCGGGGAGCTGTTTTTT.